The sequence of this T cell receptor beta chain was determined in a study of vaccination and CD4 T cells after COVID-19. The CDR3 extends over 14 amino acids. J gave up 4 bases and V 3 bases, and 7 bases lay outside the gene matches. Germline V gene data show CDR1 as DFQATT and CDR2 as SNEGSKA (reference sequence). Regarding this clonotype: The target antigen is unknown.

Treatment specified: roughly 11-day PBMC culture with coronavirus spike peptide pools or control peptides (ViraFEST assay). TCRs were sequenced by ViraFEST after antigen-specific T cells had been expanded with peptide pools. Positive PCR tests came between March and December 2020, ahead of the US Alpha, Beta and Delta variants. CD4+ T cells that had been cultured provided DNA sequenced with the Oncomine TCR Beta short-read assay. TCRdb re-called the PCR reads through MiXCR, storing one row per CDR3 protein. The table shows 20,000 or so distinct CDR3 sequences, with 45% to 60% occurring only once. Findings and caveats of the study: In convalescent patients, a median roughly 86% of post-vaccine SARS-CoV-2-reactive clones appeared only after vaccination. Median numbers of SARS-CoV-2-reactive clonotypes increased from approximately 21 to 40 (not a significant change).

This sequence was found in a human donor who had recovered from COVID-19. The chain combines TRBV20-1 with TRBJ1-1; 8 bases fit TRBD1. Sequencing used CD4+ T cells from blood, cultured in vitro, obtained after SARS-CoV-2 vaccination. Here the CDR3 DNA reads TGCAGTGCTAGCCAGGGGGCCGGTGGCACTGAAGCTTTCTTT. It translates to CSASQGAGGTEAFF.